The 15 T cell receptor beta chains below come from one sample, sequenced in a study of T cell repertoires in cytomegalovirus infection. TCRdb analysed the reads with MiXCR anew, one entry per CDR3 protein. The sample yields some 920,000 distinct CDR3 sequences, 31% seen once. No antigens are known for them. The sample consisted of cultured CD8+ T cells from PBMCs, taken from culture after CMV antigen stimulation. These receptors were taken from a human donor in good health (CMV status not recorded). Some clones in this sample may be carry-over from other donors' samples.

The chain has TRBV4-3 and TRBJ1-2; D remains ambiguous. Germline values: CDR1 LGHNA, CDR2 YSLEER. This CDR3 comprises 17 residues. Trimming took off 0 bases at V and 0 bases at J, with 14 bases between the two ends. The CDR3 coding sequence is TGCGCCAGCAGCCAAGAACTCAGGACCGATACTAACTATGGCTACACCTTC. The encoded protein is CASSQELRTDTNYGYTF.

This clonotype has a handful of counts. The gene calls are TRBV7-9 and TRBJ1-5; the match to TRBD1 covers 7 bases. This CDR3 is built from 15 residues. The germline gives CDR1 SEHNR, CDR2 FQNEAQ (reference sequence). V shed 0 bases and J 5 bases; nucleotides not matched to a gene: 4. The CDR3 is CASSLAGGQHQPQHF. In DNA, the CDR3 is TGTGCCAGCAGCTTAGCGGGGGGACAGCATCAGCCCCAGCATTTT.

Here the CDR3 reads CASSLSTNEQFF. For the CDR3, the DNA is TGTGCCAGCAGTTTATCCACAAATGAGCAGTTCTTC. The V and J genes are TRBV27 and TRBJ2-1; no clear D. CDR3 length equals 12 residues. Trimming left V 0 bases short and J 7 bases short, with 4 bases between. The germline CDR1 and CDR2 sequences are MNHEY and SMNVEV (reference sequence).

This clonotype was seen once. The chain couples TRBV19 to TRBJ2-1; possible D gene TRBD2, 7 bases. There are 13 residues in the CDR3. The V gene lost 5 bases and the J gene lost 10 bases, with 15 bases spanning the gap. The germline V gene has CDR1 LNHDA and CDR2 SQIVND (reference sequence). The CDR3 is CASSAGAGGEQFF. CDR3 nucleotide sequence: TGTGCCAGTAGTGCAGGGGCCGGGGGGGAGCAGTTCTTC.

This clonotype was recorded once. J is TRBJ2-4 and V is TRBV6-6; D is tentatively TRBD1 or TRBD2 (5 bases each). With 5 bases removed from V and 2 bases from J, the gap between germline ends came to 10 bases. Germline V gives CDR1 MNHNY, CDR2 SVGAGI (reference sequence). This CDR3 comprises 14 residues. The CDR3 loop is CASSVRDPKNIQYF. CDR3 nucleotide sequence: TGTGCCAGCAGTGTCCGGGACCCCAAAAACATTCAGTACTTC.

The chain couples TRBV7-9 to TRBJ2-2; D perhaps matches TRBD1 (5 bases). The germline gives CDR1 SEHNR, CDR2 FQNEAQ (reference sequence). The ends were cut back, 0 bases at V and 3 bases at J, with 11 bases in the middle. The length of the CDR3 is 16 residues. The CDR3 here is CASSLAPRVDTGELFF. CDR3 bases: TGTGCCAGCAGCTTAGCTCCCAGGGTGGACACCGGGGAGCTGTTTTTT.

The chain recombines TRBV7-9 with TRBJ2-7, with TRBD2 as a possible D gene (6 bases). There are 15 residues in the CDR3. Germline V CDR1 and CDR2: SEHNR, FQNEAQ (reference sequence). Trimming removed 5 bases from V and 0 bases from J, with 14 bases in between. The CDR3 nucleotides read TGTGCCAGCAGCCCCGGGGGTACTAGCTCCTACGAGCAGTACGTC. This encodes CASSPGGTSSYEQYV.

The V call is TRBV20-1, the J call TRBJ1-5, with TRBD1 identical over 7 bases. V shed 2 bases and J 3 bases; nucleotides not matched to a gene: 7. There are 15 residues in the CDR3. Germline-derived CDR1 and CDR2 are DFQATT and SNEGSKA (reference sequence). CDR3 amino acids: CSARTTQGVNQPQHF. The CDR3 DNA is TGCAGTGCTAGAACCACGCAGGGGGTCAATCAGCCCCAGCATTTT.

The chain combines TRBV11-2 with TRBJ2-7; D is ambiguous. The CDR3 has 18 amino acids. The germline V gene has CDR1 SGHAT and CDR2 FQNNGV. Trimming removed 4 bases from V and 1 base from J, with 23 bases in between. The CDR3 DNA reads as TGTGCCAGCAGCTCTGGCCGTTGGTCGGCCGATACATCCTACGAGCAGTACGTC. Residues: CASSSGRWSADTSYEQYV.

The rearrangement joins TRBV28 to TRBJ2-7; maybe TRBD1 (6 bases). Germline V gene sequence: CDR1 MDHEN, CDR2 SYDVKM. The V end was cut by 6 bases, the J end by 5 bases, with 17 bases between. The CDR3 consists of 14 residues. This chain's CDR3 is CASSMRGYLNEQYV. The CDR3 nucleotides are TGTGCCAGCAGCATGAGGGGGTATCTAAACGAGCAGTACGTC.

The chain carries TRBV2 and TRBJ2-1; 8 bases fit TRBD2. The CDR3 is made up of 13 amino acids. The ends lost 8 bases at V and 7 bases at J; junction bases unmatched: 7. Germline CDR1 SNHLY, CDR2 FYNNEI. The CDR3 DNA reads TGTGCCAGCCCGGGACTAGTCGGGAATGAGCAGTTCTTC. Translating it yields CASPGLVGNEQFF.

This clonotype came up a few times. The gene calls are TRBV28 and TRBJ1-4; D is perhaps TRBD1 (5 bases). V was clipped by 1 base and J by 4 bases, with 10 bases between them. This CDR3 is 15 amino acids long. Germline V gene data show CDR1 as MDHEN and CDR2 as SYDVKM. CDR3 nucleotides: TGTGCCAGCAGTTTATTTGGGGGATTTAATGAAAAACTGTTTTTT. Translation gives CASSLFGGFNEKLFF.

This rearrangement joins TRBV13 to TRBJ2-4, with 7 positions matching TRBD1. J gave up 8 bases and V 4 bases, and 5 bases lay outside the gene matches. The CDR3 is made up of 13 amino acids. CDR1 PRHDT and CDR2 FYEKMQ come from the germline V gene (reference sequence). The CDR3 sequence: CASSSQGDDIQYF. The CDR3 DNA is TGTGCCAGCAGCTCCCAGGGGGACGACATTCAGTACTTC.

This chain uses TRBV27 with TRBJ1-5, with D possibly being TRBD1 (5 bases). V lost 3 bases to trimming and J lost 8 bases, with 8 bases between them. CDR1 is MNHEY and CDR2 is SMNVEV in the germline V gene (reference sequence). The CDR3 is made up of 12 amino acids. The CDR3 DNA sequence: TGTGCCAGCAGTTTCCCGGGGGAGCCCCAGCATTTT. It yields the protein CASSFPGEPQHF.

This clonotype has a handful of counts. The J gene is TRBJ2-1, the V gene TRBV28; weak D call: TRBD2 (6 bases). This CDR3 spans 14 amino acids. Germline loops: CDR1 MDHEN, CDR2 SYDVKM. Trimming removed 2 bases at V and 5 bases at J, with 10 bases between. The CDR3 spells CASSLVPSDNEQFF. Written as DNA, the CDR3 is TGTGCCAGCAGTTTAGTCCCTAGCGACAATGAGCAGTTCTTC.